This entry lists 28 T cell receptor beta chains sequenced from one sample in a study of identical twins. MiXCR, run by TCRdb on the 5' RACE reads, gives a single entry per CDR3 protein. Seen here are 1.5 million to 2 million distinct CDR3 sequences, less than 40% observed once, and the top ten hold about 0.27%. The sample comprised cord blood. These receptors were taken from a newborn girl in good health.

Concerning this clonotype: Just one base apart from a much larger clone, this may be a read error. The CDR3 DNA is TGCAGTGCTAGAGATCGGGGGGGCTCCTACAATGAGCAGTACTTC. Amino acids: CSARDRGGSYNEQYF. The rearrangement joins TRBV20-1 to TRBJ2-1; 8 bases match TRBD2. The DNA matches TRBJ2-7 better at its end, which makes the J call doubtful. Germline CDR1 and CDR2: DFQATT and SNEGSKA (reference sequence). The CDR3 is 15 residues long.

In its sample, this clonotype was seen a few times. The V call is TRBV15, the J call TRBJ2-3; TRBD1 might be the D (6 bases). The CDR3 spans 14 residues. With 2 bases removed from V and 7 bases from J, the gap between germline ends came to 13 bases. Germline V gene data show CDR1 as LNHNV and CDR2 as YYDKDF (reference sequence). As DNA, the CDR3 is TGTGCCACCAGCAGAAAGACAGGCGGGCATACGCAGTATTTT. Translated: CATSRKTGGHTQYF.

This clonotype has more than one count but fewer than ten. DNA for the CDR3: TGCAGCGTCTCAACGGGGGGGCTCTATGGCTACACCTTC. Its translation is CSVSTGGLYGYTF. V usage is TRBV29-1 and J usage is TRBJ1-2; a possible D gene is TRBD1 (6 bases). Trimming shortened V by 6 bases and J by 4 bases, and 15 bases separated the two germline ends. Germline V gene data show CDR1 as SQVTM and CDR2 as ANQGSEA. This CDR3 has 13 residues.

This sequence joins TRBV10-3 and TRBJ1-1; TRBD1 is a possible D gene (6 bases). Germline V gene data show CDR1 as ENHRY and CDR2 as SYGVKD. The CDR3 covers 16 residues. The germline V and J ends were trimmed by 0 bases and 1 base, with 12 bases remaining between them. The CDR3 protein is CAISESIHRANTEAFF. CDR3 nucleotides: TGTGCCATCAGTGAGTCGATTCACAGGGCGAACACTGAAGCTTTCTTT.

The chain links TRBV25-1 to TRBJ2-1, with D hard to call. Germline loops: CDR1 MGHDK, CDR2 SYGVNS. V was pared by 4 bases and J by 12 bases, with 13 bases between. The CDR3 is 12 residues long. Here the CDR3 reads CASSAEEHGQFF. The DNA of the CDR3 is TGTGCCAGCAGTGCTGAGGAGCACGGGCAGTTCTTC.

The chain has TRBV4-2 and TRBJ2-1; 10 bases line up with TRBD2. CDR1 and CDR2 from the germline V gene are LGHNA and YNFKEQ. V was clipped by 1 base and J by 4 bases; unmatched bases: 4. The CDR3 has 16 residues. This chain's CDR3 is CASSQAVSGGYNEQFF. The CDR3 region has the DNA TGTGCCAGCAGCCAAGCAGTTAGCGGGGGGTACAATGAGCAGTTCTTC.

J is TRBJ1-6 and V is TRBV20-1; the match to TRBD1 covers 8 bases. The CDR3 is made up of 15 amino acids. The ends lost 6 bases at V and 11 bases at J; junction bases unmatched: 15. CDR1 is DFQATT, CDR2 SNEGSKA, per germline (reference sequence). Here the CDR3 DNA reads TGCAGTGCAAGACGGACAGGGATCGAAAATCCACCCCTCCACTTT. It translates to CSARRTGIENPPLHF.

In the case of this clonotype: A much larger clone is a single base away; this may be a read error. This chain joins TRBV9 and TRBJ1-2; TRBD1 might be the D (6 bases). This CDR3 has 13 amino acids. Germline V CDR1 and CDR2: SGDLS, YYNGEE. V was shortened by 0 bases and J by 4 bases, with 7 bases between the two germline ends. CDR3 in DNA: TGTGCCAGCAGCGTAGTAGGGGGCTATGGCTACACCTTC. Protein product: CASSVVGGYGYTF.

The chain employs TRBV5-1 and TRBJ2-1; 10 nucleotides match TRBD2. Germline V CDR1 and CDR2: SGHRS, YFSETQ. V gave up 7 bases and J gave up 4 bases; unmatched junction bases: 8. This CDR3 has 15 residues. CDR3 protein: CASRTGTSEYNEQFF. The DNA for the CDR3 is TGCGCCAGCCGCACCGGGACTAGCGAATACAATGAGCAGTTCTTC.

This clonotype was detected only a few times. The V gene is TRBV7-9, the J gene TRBJ1-1; 11 positions agree with TRBD1. In germline, CDR1 is SEHNR, CDR2 FQNEAQ (reference sequence). V gave up 1 base and J gave up 4 bases; unmatched junction bases: 14. The CDR3 consists of 19 residues. Here the CDR3 DNA reads TGTGCCAGCAGCTTAGTCAAACTATTTACCGGGACAGGGGGCACTGAAGCTTTCTTT. Its translation: CASSLVKLFTGTGGTEAFF.

The chain is built from TRBV27 and TRBJ2-1; 7 positions agree with TRBD2. V was pared by 8 bases and J by 2 bases, with 6 bases of the junction left unmatched. This CDR3 region has 14 residues. From germline, CDR1 is MNHEY and CDR2 SMNVEV (reference sequence). The CDR3 region is CASYSGYAYNEQFF. The CDR3 coding sequence is TGTGCCAGCTATAGCGGGTATGCCTACAATGAGCAGTTCTTC.

The chain joins TRBV20-1 to TRBJ2-7; 11 nucleotides align to TRBD2. V shed 1 base and J 7 bases; nucleotides not matched to a gene: 3. Germline assignment: CDR1 DFQATT and CDR2 SNEGSKA (reference sequence). The CDR3 runs to 13 residues. The CDR3, as DNA: TGCAGTGCTAGAGGACTAGCGGGGCATGAGCAGTACTTC. This encodes CSARGLAGHEQYF.

The chain combines TRBV6-1 with TRBJ1-1; D call uncertain. The CDR3 length is 10 residues. Trimming removed 7 bases from V and 9 bases from J, with 9 bases in between. Germline lookup yields CDR1 MNHNS and CDR2 SASEGT. CDR3 loop: CASIQIKAFF. The CDR3 region has the DNA TGTGCCAGCATACAGATTAAAGCTTTCTTT.

This clonotype has more than one count but fewer than ten. The rearrangement uses TRBV20-1 and TRBJ2-3; 10 nucleotides match TRBD2. Trimming at V came to 5 bases and at J to 6 bases, leaving 11 bases not matched to a gene. Looked up from germline, CDR1 is DFQATT and CDR2 is SNEGSKA (reference sequence). The CDR3 has 15 residues. The CDR3, as DNA: TGCAGTGCTGGACTAGCGGCCTTCTTTGGGGATACGCAGTATTTT. It encodes CSAGLAAFFGDTQYF.

This clonotype has ten or more counts. The V call is TRBV4-1, the J call TRBJ2-1; perhaps TRBD2 as D (5 bases). V was clipped by 0 bases and J by 7 bases, with 7 bases between them. The CDR3 totals 13 residues. Germline CDR1 MGHRA, CDR2 YSYEKL. CDR3 sequence reads: CASSQEGSNEQFF. The CDR3 nucleotides are TGCGCCAGCAGCCAAGAGGGGAGTAATGAGCAGTTCTTC.

This clonotype showed up just a few times. The chain combines TRBV20-1 with TRBJ2-7; D not resolved. Germline lookup yields CDR1 DFQATT and CDR2 SNEGSKA (reference sequence). The CDR3 runs 11 residues. Trimming took off 6 bases at V and 2 bases at J, with 8 bases between the two ends. CDR3 region: CSAPSTYEQYF. The CDR3 DNA reads TGCAGTGCACCCTCGACCTACGAGCAGTACTTC.

V gene TRBV20-1 combines with J gene TRBJ2-7; D gene ambiguous. Germline assignment: CDR1 DFQATT and CDR2 SNEGSKA (reference sequence). Trimming took off 3 bases at V and 0 bases at J, with 21 bases between the two ends. This CDR3 is 17 amino acids long. In nucleotides, the CDR3 is TGCAGTGCTAGGGATCCCTTTAGTCCTAGGAGCTCCTACGAGCAGTACTTC. Residues: CSARDPFSPRSSYEQYF.

This chain connects TRBV7-8 to TRBJ1-2; 7 positions agree with TRBD1. Trimming took 0 bases from V and 7 from J; bases not matched to a gene: 8. The CDR3 has 15 amino acids. CDR1 and CDR2 (germline): SGHVS, FQNEAQ. CDR3 region: CASSLARGGVSGYTF. The CDR3 DNA sequence: TGTGCCAGCAGCTTAGCGAGAGGGGGCGTTTCTGGCTACACCTTC.

This clonotype has more than one count but fewer than ten. V is TRBV20-1 and J is TRBJ2-1; 15 bases match TRBD2. The CDR3 is 16 amino acids. J was trimmed by 6 bases and V by 5 bases; bases with no gene match: 8. Germline V gene lookup returns CDR1 DFQATT and CDR2 SNEGSKA (reference sequence). CDR3 nucleotides: TGCAGTGCTGGCGGACTAGCGGGAGGGCCGGTCAATGAGCAGTTCTTC. Its translation: CSAGGLAGGPVNEQFF.

The V and J genes are TRBV27 and TRBJ1-1, with D hard to call. Germline assignment: CDR1 MNHEY and CDR2 SMNVEV (reference sequence). The CDR3 consists of 10 residues. The V end lost 8 bases, the J end lost 5 bases, and 6 bases lay between the germline ends. CDR3 sequence reads: CASGLTEAFF. The CDR3 DNA reads as TGTGCCAGCGGGCTTACTGAAGCTTTCTTT.

This clonotype was observed a few times. The chain couples TRBV20-1 to TRBJ2-3; 9 bases match TRBD2. Losses at the gene ends were 6 bases for V and 7 bases for J; bases not matched to a gene: 2. This CDR3 is 11 amino acids long. Germline V gene lookup returns CDR1 DFQATT and CDR2 SNEGSKA (reference sequence). The CDR3 sequence: CSAREGYTQYF. The CDR3 nucleotides read TGCAGTGCGCGGGAGGGGTATACGCAGTATTTT.

V and J are TRBV11-2 and TRBJ2-5, with D uncertain. The CDR3 runs to 17 residues. V was pared by 1 base and J by 5 bases, with 20 bases between. Per the germline V gene, CDR1 is SGHAT and CDR2 is FQNNGV. The CDR3 sequence is CASSLGLAFSPMETQYF. The DNA for the CDR3 is TGTGCCAGCAGCTTAGGCCTTGCTTTCTCCCCAATGGAGACCCAGTACTTC. Combining the CDR3 with reference TRBV11-2 and TRBJ2-5 gives the whole variable domain EAGVAQSPRYKIIEKRQSVAFWCNPISGHATLYWYQQILGQGPKLLIQFQNNGVVDDSQLPKDRFSAERLKGVDSTLKIQPAKLEDSAVYLCASSLGLAFSPMETQYFGPGTRLLVL.

The rearrangement links TRBV4-1 to TRBJ2-1; D may be TRBD2 (5 bases). Trimming removed 1 base from V and 0 bases from J, with 10 bases in between. CDR1 and CDR2 (germline): MGHRA, YSYEKL. This CDR3 region has 16 residues. The CDR3 reads CASSQGAENSYNEQFF. The DNA of the CDR3 is TGCGCCAGCAGCCAAGGAGCGGAGAACTCCTACAATGAGCAGTTCTTC.

This clonotype was seen only a few times. The chain links TRBV3-1 to TRBJ2-3; the D gene could be TRBD1 or TRBD2 (5 bases each). CDR1 and CDR2 (germline): LGHDT, YNNKEL (reference sequence). This CDR3 is built from 16 residues. Trimming removed 3 bases from V and 5 bases from J, with 18 bases in between. The CDR3 here is CASSQARDRRKDTQYF. Here the CDR3 DNA reads TGTGCCAGCAGCCAGGCCCGGGACCGCAGAAAAGATACGCAGTATTTT.

Only one count was recorded for this clonotype. The chain employs TRBV10-3 and TRBJ1-2; D might be TRBD1 (6 bases). Germline lookup yields CDR1 ENHRY and CDR2 SYGVKD. Trimming removed 3 bases from V and 2 bases from J, with 10 bases in between. This CDR3 contains 14 residues. This CDR3 is CAISDTGTNYGYTF. CDR3 DNA sequence: TGTGCCATCAGTGATACCGGGACAAACTATGGCTACACCTTC.

This clonotype has only one observation. The V gene is TRBV10-3, the J gene TRBJ2-2, with unresolved D. Germline values: CDR1 ENHRY, CDR2 SYGVKD. The CDR3 extends over 13 amino acids. Trimming took 2 bases from V and 4 from J, leaving 5 bases between them. The CDR3 bases are TGTGCCATCAGTGAGGTACTCACCGGGGAGCTGTTTTTT. As protein: CAISEVLTGELFF.

This clonotype turned up a few times. V is TRBV4-1 and J is TRBJ1-2; no clear D gene. CDR1 MGHRA and CDR2 YSYEKL come from the germline V gene. The CDR3 loop spans 16 amino acids. The V and J ends lost 2 bases and 3 bases respectively, with 16 bases between them. This chain's CDR3 is CASSQKLRDKDYGYTF. DNA of the CDR3: TGCGCCAGCAGCCAAAAACTTAGAGACAAGGACTATGGCTACACCTTC.

This clonotype was counted between two and nine times. This sequence joins TRBV5-1 and TRBJ2-4; TRBD2 aligns across 11 bases. Germline V lookup: CDR1 SGHRS, CDR2 YFSETQ. The CDR3 totals 16 residues. J gave up 4 bases and V 0 bases, and 3 bases lay outside the gene matches. The CDR3 spells CASSLVTSGMKNIQYF. The CDR3 DNA reads as TGCGCCAGCAGCTTGGTGACTAGCGGGATGAAAAACATTCAGTACTTC.